The 18 T cell receptor beta chains reported below all come from one sample, sequenced in a study of cytomegalovirus exposure and HLA in healthy donors (dated by TCRdb to about 2017). The library was made by the immunoSEQ multiplex PCR assay. A mixture of 60 forward primers for TCR Vbeta segments and 13 reverse primers for TCR Jbeta segments was used in the multiplex PCR. In TCRdb, the immuneACCESS table is reduced to in-frame sequences with V and J assigned. These tables do not hold every clone; where another copy was compared, an unresolved V gene accounts for under half, and the others remain unexplained. This sample is represented by 140,000 to 150,000 clones; less than 9.5% of them were singletons. About 1.7% of the sample rests with the top ten. Input material: PBMCs. These receptor sequences come from a male donor in good health and CMV-seronegative.

The chain is built from TRBV27 and TRBJ1-1; D is uncertain. Per the germline V gene, CDR1 is MNHEY and CDR2 is SMNVEV (reference sequence). The CDR3 has 14 amino acids. The V end lost 6 bases, the J end lost 1 base, and 12 bases lay between the germline ends. The CDR3 nucleotides are TGTGCCAGCAGCCCTCTGCGGGGGAACACTGAAGCTTTCTTT. Protein product: CASSPLRGNTEAFF.

This clone was picked up a small number of times. This chain's CDR3 is CASSPRQATNEKLFF. CDR3 nucleotides: TGTGCCAGCAGTCCGCGACAGGCAACTAATGAAAAACTGTTTTTT. The chain uses TRBV6-5 and TRBJ1-4; possible D gene TRBD1, 6 bases. V lost 5 bases and J lost 0, with 10 bases in between. The CDR3 has 15 residues. Germline CDR1 and CDR2: MNHEY and SVGAGI.

This clone was counted only a few times. This chain joins TRBV7-3 and TRBJ1-1; 11 bases are shared with TRBD1. This CDR3 has 15 amino acids. The J segment lost 6 bases and the V segment lost 2 bases, leaving 5 bases of the junction unmatched. CDR1 SGHTA and CDR2 FQGTGA come from the germline V gene. The CDR3 is CASSLYGQGASEAFF. The CDR3 nucleotides read TGTGCCAGCAGCTTATATGGACAGGGGGCGTCTGAAGCTTTCTTT.

In this sample, this clone turned up a few times. The rearrangement links TRBV7-6 to TRBJ2-7; a weak D match, TRBD2 (5 bases). Germline values: CDR1 SGHVS, CDR2 FNYEAQ. Between the trimmed V and J ends, which lost 7 bases and 0 bases, there was a span of 16 bases. This CDR3 contains 15 residues. CDR3 region: CASTLTLENSYEQYF. The DNA for the CDR3 is TGTGCCAGCACCCTGACACTAGAGAACTCCTACGAGCAGTACTTC. Full variable domain (remainder filled in from reference TRBV7-6 and TRBJ2-7): GAGVSQSPRYKVTKRGQDVALRCDPISGHVSLYWYRQALGQGPEFLTYFNYEAQQDKSGLPNDRFSAERPEGSISTLTIQRTEQRDSAMYRCASTLTLENSYEQYFGPGTRLTVT.

This clone has more than one count but fewer than ten. The chain uses TRBV28 and TRBJ1-1; unclear D gene. V gave up 5 bases and J gave up 1 base, with 5 bases separating them. Per germline, CDR1 MDHEN and CDR2 SYDVKM. The CDR3 totals 12 residues. CDR3 coding DNA: TGTGCCAGCAGTGACTCGAACACTGAAGCTTTCTTT. Amino acid sequence: CASSDSNTEAFF.

The chain is built from TRBV6-5 and TRBJ2-3, with a possible D match to TRBD2 (6 bases). CDR1 MNHEY and CDR2 SVGAGI come from the germline V gene. V lost 6 bases, J lost 0 bases, and 10 bases lay in between. The length of the CDR3 is 14 residues. The CDR3 region has the DNA TGTGCCAGCAGGCCGGGACTGAGCACAGATACGCAGTATTTT. This translates into CASRPGLSTDTQYF.

V gene TRBV28 combines with J gene TRBJ2-1; 7 nucleotides line up with TRBD2. The CDR3 is 12 residues long. Trimming removed 4 bases from V and 9 bases from J; junction bases left unmatched: 3. Germline V lookup: CDR1 MDHEN, CDR2 SYDVKM. This CDR3 reads CASSSQRGEQFF. The CDR3 region has the DNA TGTGCCAGCAGTTCCCAGCGGGGTGAGCAGTTCTTC.

To note about this clone: The sample carries other DNA sequences with the same CDR3. CDR3 in amino acids: CASSAGTSGSGDTQYF. The CDR3 DNA sequence: TGTGCCAGCAGCGCGGGGACTAGCGGCAGTGGAGATACGCAGTATTTT. The chain recombines TRBV4-2 with TRBJ2-3; 11 bases agree with TRBD2. The J segment lost 5 bases and the V segment lost 5 bases, leaving 9 bases of the junction unmatched. This CDR3 spans 16 amino acids. Germline V lookup: CDR1 LGHNA, CDR2 YNFKEQ.

This clone came up a few times. V and J are TRBV2 and TRBJ1-2; 7 nucleotides match TRBD1. CDR1 and CDR2 (germline): SNHLY, FYNNEI. J lost 8 bases, V lost 1 base, and 10 bases had no gene match. The length of the CDR3 is 15 residues. CDR3 sequence: CASSEVQGNSGGYTF. In DNA, the CDR3 is TGTGCCAGCAGTGAAGTACAGGGGAATTCAGGAGGCTACACCTTC.

Points on this clone: This sample also contains other DNA sequences that code for the same CDR3. The CDR3 region is CASSLALGTGGYEQYF. The DNA of the CDR3 is TGTGCCAGCAGCTTAGCCCTAGGTACAGGGGGCTACGAGCAGTACTTC. The chain uses TRBV7-9 and TRBJ2-7; 8 nucleotides match TRBD1. The CDR3 has 16 amino acids. V shed 0 bases and J 3 bases; nucleotides not matched to a gene: 7. Germline CDR1 reads SEHNR; CDR2 reads FQNEAQ (reference sequence).

This clone is labeled medium-sized. This rearrangement joins TRBV4-2 to TRBJ1-1; possible D gene TRBD1, 6 bases. Trimming cost V 8 bases and J 3 bases, with 22 bases left between them. The CDR3 runs to 16 residues. CDR1 is LGHNA and CDR2 is YNFKEQ in the germline V gene. The DNA of the CDR3 is TGTGCCAGCCACCCGTGGGAGACAGGCTACCACACTGAAGCTTTCTTT. Translated, it gives CASHPWETGYHTEAFF.

This clone showed up just a few times. The chain combines TRBV25-1 with TRBJ2-7; a weak D match, TRBD2 (6 bases). This CDR3 region has 13 residues. Per the germline V gene, CDR1 is MGHDK and CDR2 is SYGVNS. V lost 3 bases, J lost 4 bases, and 10 bases lay in between. DNA for the CDR3: TGTGCCAGCAGTGACGGGGGTAGGTACGAGCAGTACTTC. Its translation: CASSDGGRYEQYF.

This chain connects TRBV11-1 to TRBJ1-1; D is possibly TRBD1 (6 bases). CDR1 is SGHAT and CDR2 is FQDESV in the germline V gene (reference sequence). V dropped 5 bases and J dropped 4 bases, with 14 bases sitting between them. The CDR3 sequence is 14 residues long. CDR3 protein: CASSVRGPSTEAFF. The DNA for the CDR3 is TGTGCCAGCAGCGTCAGGGGCCCCAGCACTGAAGCTTTCTTT.

The chain recombines TRBV7-2 with TRBJ2-5; TRBD1 matches 11 bases. V lost 1 base to trimming and J lost 4 bases; unmatched junction nucleotides: 5. CDR3 length: 16 residues. Germline assignment: CDR1 SGHTA and CDR2 FQGNSA. The CDR3, as DNA: TGTGCCAGCAGCTTAGTTGGGACAGGGGGTTTAGAGACCCAGTACTTC. Translation gives CASSLVGTGGLETQYF.

The V and J genes are TRBV10-3 and TRBJ2-2, with a weak D call TRBD2 (5 bases). Trimming pared 5 bases from V and 5 bases from J, leaving 9 bases between. The CDR3 contains 13 residues. From germline, CDR1 is ENHRY and CDR2 SYGVKD. The DNA for the CDR3 is TGTGCCATCAGTAAAGAGCGGACCGGGGAGCTGTTTTTT. This translates into CAISKERTGELFF.

This sequence joins TRBV6-1 and TRBJ1-5; 7 nucleotides line up with TRBD1. The CDR3 has 14 residues. Trimming cost V 5 bases and J 6 bases; bases outside gene matches: 7. CDR1 and CDR2 from the germline V gene are MNHNS and SASEGT. The CDR3 spells CASSTTGVVQPQHF. The CDR3 coding sequence is TGTGCCAGCAGTACTACAGGGGTGGTTCAGCCCCAGCATTTT.

As concerns this clone: Within the sample, other DNA sequences also encode this same CDR3. The gene calls are TRBV5-1 and TRBJ1-2; 8 nucleotides line up with TRBD1. Germline CDR1 SGHRS, CDR2 YFSETQ. Unmatched junction bases numbered 6, after V lost 4 bases and J lost 7 bases. The CDR3 extends over 13 amino acids. DNA for the CDR3: TGCGCCAGCAGCCTAGGACAGGGAGGTGGCTACACCTTC. As protein: CASSLGQGGGYTF.

There are a few counts of this clone. The rearrangement uses TRBV7-9 and TRBJ2-3; tentatively, D is TRBD2 (5 bases). CDR1 is SEHNR, CDR2 FQNEAQ, per germline (reference sequence). Trimming pared 5 bases from V and 3 bases from J, leaving 6 bases between. This CDR3 comprises 12 residues. In DNA form, the CDR3 reads TGTGCCAGCAGCCCGGGGACAGATACGCAGTATTTT. It codes for CASSPGTDTQYF.